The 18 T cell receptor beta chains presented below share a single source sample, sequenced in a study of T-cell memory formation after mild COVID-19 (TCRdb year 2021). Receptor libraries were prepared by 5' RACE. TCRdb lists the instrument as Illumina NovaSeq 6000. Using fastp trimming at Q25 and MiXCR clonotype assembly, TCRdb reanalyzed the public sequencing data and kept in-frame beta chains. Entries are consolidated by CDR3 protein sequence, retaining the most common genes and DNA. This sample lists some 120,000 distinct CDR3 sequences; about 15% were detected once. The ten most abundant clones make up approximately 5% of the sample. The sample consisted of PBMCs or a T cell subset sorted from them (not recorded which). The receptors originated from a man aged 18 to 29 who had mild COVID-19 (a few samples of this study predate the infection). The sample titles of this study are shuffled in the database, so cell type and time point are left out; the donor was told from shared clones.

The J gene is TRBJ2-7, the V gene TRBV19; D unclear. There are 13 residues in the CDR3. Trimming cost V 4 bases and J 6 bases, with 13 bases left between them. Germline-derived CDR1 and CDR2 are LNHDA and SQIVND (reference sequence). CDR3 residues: CASSSTWKGEQYV. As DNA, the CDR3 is TGTGCCAGTAGTAGCACATGGAAAGGCGAGCAGTACGTC.

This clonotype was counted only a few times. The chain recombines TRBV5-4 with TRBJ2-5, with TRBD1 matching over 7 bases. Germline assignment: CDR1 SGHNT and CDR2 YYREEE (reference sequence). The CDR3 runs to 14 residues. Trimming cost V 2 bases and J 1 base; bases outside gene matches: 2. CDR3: CASSFQGVQETQYF. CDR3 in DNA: TGTGCCAGCAGCTTCCAGGGGGTCCAAGAGACCCAGTACTTC.

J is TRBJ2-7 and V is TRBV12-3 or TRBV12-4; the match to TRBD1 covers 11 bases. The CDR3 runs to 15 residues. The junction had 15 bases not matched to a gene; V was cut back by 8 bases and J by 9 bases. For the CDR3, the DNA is TGTGCCAGCCCCTTGGGGGCCGGGACAGGGGGTCCGCAGTACTTC. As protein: CASPLGAGTGGPQYF.

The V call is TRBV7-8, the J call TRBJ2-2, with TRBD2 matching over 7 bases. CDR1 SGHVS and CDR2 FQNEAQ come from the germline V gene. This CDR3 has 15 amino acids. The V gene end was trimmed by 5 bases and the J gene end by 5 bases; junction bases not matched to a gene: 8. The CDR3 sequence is CASSPGGRETGELFF. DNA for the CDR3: TGTGCCAGCAGCCCTGGAGGGCGGGAGACCGGGGAGCTGTTTTTT.

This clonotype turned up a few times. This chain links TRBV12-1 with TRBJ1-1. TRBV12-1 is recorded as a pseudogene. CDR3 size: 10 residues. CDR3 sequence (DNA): TGTGCCAGCATATGTACTGAAGCTTTCTTT. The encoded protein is CASICTEAFF.

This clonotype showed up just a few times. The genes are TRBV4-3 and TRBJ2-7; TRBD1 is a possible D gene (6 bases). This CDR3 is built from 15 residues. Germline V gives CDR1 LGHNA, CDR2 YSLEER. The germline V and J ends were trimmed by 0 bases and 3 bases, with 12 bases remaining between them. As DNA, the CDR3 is TGCGCCAGCAGCCAAGAAGGACAGTCTTACTACGAGCAGTACTTC. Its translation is CASSQEGQSYYEQYF.

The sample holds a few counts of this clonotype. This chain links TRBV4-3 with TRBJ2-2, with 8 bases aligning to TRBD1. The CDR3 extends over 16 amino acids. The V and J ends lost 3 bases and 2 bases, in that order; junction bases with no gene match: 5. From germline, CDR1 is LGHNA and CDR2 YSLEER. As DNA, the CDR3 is TGCGCCAGCAGCCAGGAACAGGGGGTTAACACCGGGGAGCTGTTTTTT. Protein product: CASSQEQGVNTGELFF.

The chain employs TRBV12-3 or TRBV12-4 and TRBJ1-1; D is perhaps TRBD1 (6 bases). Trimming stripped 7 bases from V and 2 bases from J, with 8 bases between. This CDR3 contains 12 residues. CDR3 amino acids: CASKQGNTEAFF. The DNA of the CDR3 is TGTGCCAGCAAACAGGGAAACACTGAAGCTTTCTTT.

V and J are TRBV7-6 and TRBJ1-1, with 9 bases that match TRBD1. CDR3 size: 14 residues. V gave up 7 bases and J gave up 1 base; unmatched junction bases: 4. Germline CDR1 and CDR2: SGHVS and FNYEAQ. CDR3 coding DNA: TGTGCCAGCATCCAGGACAGGGGGAACACTGAAGCTTTCTTT. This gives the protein CASIQDRGNTEAFF.

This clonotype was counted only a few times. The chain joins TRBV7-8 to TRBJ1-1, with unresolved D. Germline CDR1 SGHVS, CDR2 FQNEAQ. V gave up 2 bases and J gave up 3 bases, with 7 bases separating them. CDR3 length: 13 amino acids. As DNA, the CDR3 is TGTGCCAGCAGCTTACAAGCGGACACTGAAGCTTTCTTT. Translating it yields CASSLQADTEAFF.

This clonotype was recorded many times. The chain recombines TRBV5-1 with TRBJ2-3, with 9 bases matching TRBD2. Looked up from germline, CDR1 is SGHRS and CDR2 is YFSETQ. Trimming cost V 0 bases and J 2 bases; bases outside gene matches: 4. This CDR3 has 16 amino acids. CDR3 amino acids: CASSLGASGVTDTQYF. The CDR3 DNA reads TGCGCCAGCAGCTTGGGGGCTAGCGGGGTCACAGATACGCAGTATTTT. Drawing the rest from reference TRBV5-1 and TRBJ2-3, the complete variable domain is KAGVTQTPRYLIKTRGQQVTLSCSPISGHRSVSWYQQTPGQGLQFLFEYFSETQRNKGNFPGRFSGRQFSNSRSEMNVSTLELGDSALYLCASSLGASGVTDTQYFGPGTRLTVL.

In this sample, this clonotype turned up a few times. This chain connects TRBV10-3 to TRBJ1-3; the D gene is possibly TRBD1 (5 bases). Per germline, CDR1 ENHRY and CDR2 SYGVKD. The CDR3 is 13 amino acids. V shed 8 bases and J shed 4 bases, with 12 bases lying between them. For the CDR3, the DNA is TGTGCCATCGGGGGAGGAACCGGAAACACCATATATTTT. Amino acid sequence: CAIGGGTGNTIYF.

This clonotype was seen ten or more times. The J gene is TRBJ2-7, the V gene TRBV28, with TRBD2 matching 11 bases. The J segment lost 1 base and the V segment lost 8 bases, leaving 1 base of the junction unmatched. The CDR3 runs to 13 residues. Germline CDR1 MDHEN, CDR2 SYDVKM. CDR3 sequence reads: CASGTSGSYEQYV. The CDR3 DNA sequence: TGTGCCAGCGGGACTAGCGGATCCTACGAGCAGTACGTC.

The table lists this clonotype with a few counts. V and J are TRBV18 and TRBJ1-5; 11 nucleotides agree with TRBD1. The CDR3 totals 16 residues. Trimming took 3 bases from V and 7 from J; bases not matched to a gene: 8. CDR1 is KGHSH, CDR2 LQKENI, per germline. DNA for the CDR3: TGTGCCAGCTCACCGAGGGGGGACAGGGGGGGCCAGCCCCAGCATTTT. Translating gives CASSPRGDRGGQPQHF.

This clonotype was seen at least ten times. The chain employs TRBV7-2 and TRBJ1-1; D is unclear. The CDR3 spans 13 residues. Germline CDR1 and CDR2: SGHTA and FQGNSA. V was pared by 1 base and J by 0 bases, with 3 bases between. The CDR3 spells CASSLDMNTEAFF. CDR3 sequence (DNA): TGTGCCAGCAGCTTAGATATGAACACTGAAGCTTTCTTT.

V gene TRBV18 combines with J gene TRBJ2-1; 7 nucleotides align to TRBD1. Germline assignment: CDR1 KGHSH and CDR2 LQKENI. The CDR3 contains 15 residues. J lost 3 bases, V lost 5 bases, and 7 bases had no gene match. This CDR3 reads CASSGDRLNYNEQFF. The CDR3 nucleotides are TGTGCCAGCTCAGGGGACAGACTAAACTACAATGAGCAGTTCTTC.

The CDR3 sequence: CASSRGDLGYTF. Written as DNA, the CDR3 is TGTGCCAGCAGCAGGGGGGATTTGGGCTACACCTTC. The chain recombines TRBV7-9 with TRBJ1-2; D might be TRBD1 (6 bases). Trimming cost V 5 bases and J 8 bases, with 12 bases left between them. This CDR3 comprises 12 residues. Germline assignment: CDR1 SEHNR and CDR2 FQNEAQ (reference sequence).

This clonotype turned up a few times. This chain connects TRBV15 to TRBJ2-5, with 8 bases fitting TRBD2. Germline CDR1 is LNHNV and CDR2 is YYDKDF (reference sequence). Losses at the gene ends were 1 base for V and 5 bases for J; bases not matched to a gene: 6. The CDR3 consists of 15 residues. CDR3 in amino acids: CATSRVLSGGETQYF. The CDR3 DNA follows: TGTGCCACCAGCAGAGTACTGTCGGGGGGGGAGACCCAGTACTTC.